This T cell receptor (beta chain) was recovered during a study of technical replicates of blood from a few donors. Sequencing was performed with immunoSEQ multiplex PCR; in TCRdb, only in-frame clones are kept and a portion is missing. The table shows approximately 87,000 clones, with roughly 96% occurring only once. The receptor was isolated from a human donor in good health. Sequenced material: T cells isolated from PBMCs.

The CDR3 DNA reads as TGCGCCGGCAAAGAGAACAATCAGCCCCAGCATTTT. This sequence encodes CAGKENNQPQHF. This chain joins TRBV23-1 and TRBJ1-5; D unresolved. TRBV23-1 is noted as an ORF with a role that remains uncertain. The CDR3 contains 12 residues. With 11 bases removed from V and 3 bases from J, the gap between germline ends came to 11 bases.